The 23 T cell receptor beta chains listed next were all sequenced from one sample in a study of T cell repertoires in cytomegalovirus infection. TCRdb itself ran the reads through MiXCR, one entry per CDR3 protein. Of about 740,000 distinct CDR3 sequences in the sample, roughly 36% were seen once. These receptors' targets are unknown. The sequencing here drew on cultured PBMCs, taken from culture after CMV antigen stimulation. Receptor source: a human donor in good health (CMV status not recorded). Some clones in this sample may be carry-over from other donors' samples.

This clonotype has only a few counts. The V call is TRBV20-1, the J call TRBJ2-1; TRBD1 might be the D (5 bases). This CDR3 is built from 13 residues. CDR1 and CDR2 (germline): DFQATT, SNEGSKA (reference sequence). V was clipped by 6 bases and J by 2 bases, with 11 bases between them. The CDR3 nucleotides are TGCAGTGCAAGACAGCCTACCTACAATGAGCAGTTCTTC. This gives the protein CSARQPTYNEQFF.

This sequence joins TRBV7-9 and TRBJ1-2, with 11 positions matching TRBD1. The CDR3 runs 14 residues. The germline V gene has CDR1 SEHNR and CDR2 FQNEAQ (reference sequence). J gave up 7 bases and V 4 bases, and 5 bases lay outside the gene matches. The CDR3 loop reads CASSSRDRGFGYTF. DNA for the CDR3: TGTGCCAGCAGCTCTCGGGACAGGGGGTTTGGCTACACCTTC.

This chain joins TRBV20-1 and TRBJ2-3; D might be TRBD2 (6 bases). The CDR3 has 13 residues. The germline CDR1 and CDR2 sequences are DFQATT and SNEGSKA (reference sequence). The ends were cut back, 3 bases at V and 2 bases at J, with 9 bases in the middle. CDR3 coding DNA: TGCAGTGCTAGCGGCGGGACCACAGATACGCAGTATTTT. Translating gives CSASGGTTDTQYF.

This chain uses TRBV29-1 with TRBJ2-1, with TRBD2 identical over 8 bases. CDR1 is SQVTM and CDR2 is ANQGSEA in the germline V gene. This CDR3 is built from 14 residues. The junction had 6 bases not matched to a gene; V was cut back by 2 bases and J by 6 bases. The CDR3 nucleotides are TGCAGCGTTGAACAGCGACTAGCGCGCAATGAGCAGTTCTTC. Its protein product is CSVEQRLARNEQFF.

The chain combines TRBV6-2 or TRBV6-3 with TRBJ2-1; D may be TRBD1 or TRBD2 (5 bases each). The V and J ends lost 8 bases and 9 bases respectively, with 23 bases between them. Germline V lookup: CDR1 MNHEY, CDR2 SVGEGT. CDR3 size: 15 residues. DNA for the CDR3: TGTGCCAGCTACGTTAGGGACGCCCTGGGAACTGAGCAGTTCTTC. Translation: CASYVRDALGTEQFF.

The chain links TRBV20-1 to TRBJ2-5; D is possibly TRBD2 (6 bases). CDR1 is DFQATT, CDR2 SNEGSKA, per germline (reference sequence). The CDR3 extends over 14 amino acids. Trimming cost V 3 bases and J 1 base, with 12 bases left between them. The CDR3 protein is CSARHGTGQETQYF. The CDR3 DNA reads as TGCAGTGCTAGGCACGGGACTGGCCAAGAGACCCAGTACTTC.

This chain uses TRBV5-4 with TRBJ2-3; D gene unclear. In germline, CDR1 is SGHNT, CDR2 YYREEE (reference sequence). V was pared by 3 bases and J by 12 bases, with 2 bases between. The CDR3 has 8 amino acids. The chain's CDR3 is CASSSQYF. In DNA, the CDR3 is TGTGCCAGCAGCTCACAGTATTTT. The whole variable domain, remainder taken from reference TRBV5-4 and TRBJ2-3, is ETGVTQSPTHLIKTRGQQVTLRCSSQSGHNTVSWYQQALGQGPQFIFQYYREEENGRGNFPPRFSGLQFPNYSSELNVNALELDDSALYLCASSSQYFGPGTRLTVL.

V is TRBV19 and J is TRBJ2-7, with D possibly TRBD1 on 5 matching bases. The germline V gene encodes CDR1 LNHDA and CDR2 SQIVND (reference sequence). The CDR3 is 15 residues long. V lost 3 bases and J lost 0, with 12 bases in between. CDR3 in amino acids: CASSIGAGPSYEQYF. CDR3 DNA sequence: TGTGCCAGTAGTATTGGGGCAGGTCCCTCCTACGAGCAGTACTTC.

The rearrangement links TRBV20-1 to TRBJ1-3; D not resolved. The CDR3 has 14 amino acids. V lost 4 bases and J 8 bases, leaving 18 bases between the germline ends. Germline V CDR1 and CDR2: DFQATT, SNEGSKA (reference sequence). The DNA of the CDR3 is TGCAGTGCTACTGGACGGATCCGGAGAGACACCATATATTTT. Protein: CSATGRIRRDTIYF.

V and J are TRBV2 and TRBJ1-2, with unresolved D. Between the trimmed V and J ends, which lost 6 bases and 3 bases, there was a span of 14 bases. The CDR3 runs to 14 residues. Germline values: CDR1 SNHLY, CDR2 FYNNEI. The CDR3 nucleotides are TGTGCCAGCAGCCTAATGGGGTTAGACTATGGCTACACCTTC. Amino acid sequence: CASSLMGLDYGYTF.

V usage is TRBV27 and J usage is TRBJ1-2; TRBD1 matches at 9 bases. The CDR3 is 15 residues long. Unmatched junction bases numbered 12, after V lost 5 bases and J lost 8 bases. Looked up from germline, CDR1 is MNHEY and CDR2 is SMNVEV (reference sequence). CDR3 DNA sequence: TGTGCCAGCAGTCCGACCTCACAGGGGGCTTTAGGCTACACCTTC. Amino acid sequence: CASSPTSQGALGYTF.

The genes are TRBV12-3 or TRBV12-4 and TRBJ2-3; D possibly corresponds to TRBD1 (6 bases). The CDR3 runs 15 residues. V was cut by 2 bases and J by 2 bases, with 11 bases left in between. CDR3 residues: CASSLWGPSTDTQYF. The CDR3, as DNA: TGTGCCAGCAGTTTATGGGGGCCGTCCACAGATACGCAGTATTTT.

This clonotype was counted a few times. The V gene is TRBV20-1, the J gene TRBJ2-5; D is uncertain. V lost 6 bases and J lost 5, with 16 bases in between. The germline V gene encodes CDR1 DFQATT and CDR2 SNEGSKA (reference sequence). CDR3 length equals 13 residues. This CDR3 reads CSAILDSAETQYF. CDR3 nucleotide sequence: TGCAGTGCGATTCTTGATAGTGCGGAGACCCAGTACTTC.

This clonotype was found a few times. The DNA for the CDR3 is TGTGCCAGCAGTTACATAGGCGGGAGAAGCGAGACCCAGTACTTC. This sequence encodes CASSYIGGRSETQYF. This sequence joins TRBV6-5 and TRBJ2-5, with 7 nucleotides matching TRBD2. The CDR3 runs 15 residues. V was pared by 2 bases and J by 5 bases, with 8 bases of the junction left unmatched. The germline V gene encodes CDR1 MNHEY and CDR2 SVGAGI.

J is TRBJ2-2 and V is TRBV3-1; D uncertain. The V and J ends lost 4 bases and 3 bases respectively, with 6 bases between them. CDR1 and CDR2 (germline): LGHDT, YNNKEL (reference sequence). This CDR3 contains 13 residues. CDR3 protein: CASSPRYTGELFF. The DNA of the CDR3 is TGTGCCAGCAGCCCGCGTTACACCGGGGAGCTGTTTTTT.

This clonotype was detected a few times. CDR3 region: CASSYIGLVGNEQFF. In DNA, the CDR3 is TGTGCCAGCAGCTATATAGGACTAGTTGGCAATGAGCAGTTCTTC. The chain couples TRBV6-2 or TRBV6-3 to TRBJ2-1; 7 bases match TRBD2. This CDR3 has 15 residues. The junction had 11 bases not matched to a gene; V was cut back by 6 bases and J by 6 bases. The germline gives CDR1 MNHEY, CDR2 SVGEGT.

V usage is TRBV7-2 and J usage is TRBJ2-5; TRBD2 might be the D (7 bases). This CDR3 has 16 amino acids. From germline, CDR1 is SGHTA and CDR2 FQGNSA. V dropped 7 bases and J dropped 1 base, with 19 bases sitting between them. The CDR3, as DNA: TGTGCCAGCACCCAGACCGGGGCGGGGGCCCAAGAGACCCAGTACTTC. It yields the protein CASTQTGAGAQETQYF.

As regards this clonotype: Being one base from a much bigger clone, this may be a read error. V is TRBV11-2 and J is TRBJ2-3, with 11 bases aligning to TRBD1. This CDR3 contains 15 residues. Unmatched junction bases numbered 6, after V lost 5 bases and J lost 5 bases. Germline-derived CDR1 and CDR2 are SGHAT and FQNNGV. The CDR3 DNA sequence: TGTGCCAGCAGCCCCGGGACAGGGGGTATAGATACGCAGTATTTT. Amino acid sequence: CASSPGTGGIDTQYF.

The chain has TRBV12-5 and TRBJ2-1, with D perhaps TRBD2 (6 bases). Trimming took off 7 bases at V and 2 bases at J, with 18 bases between the two ends. The CDR3 length is 16 residues. The germline gives CDR1 LGHNT, CDR2 FRNRAP. The chain's CDR3 is CASAPPGGVTYNEQFF. CDR3 DNA sequence: TGTGCTAGTGCCCCCCCTGGAGGGGTTACCTACAATGAGCAGTTCTTC. Combining the CDR3 with reference TRBV12-5 and TRBJ2-1 gives the whole variable domain DARVTQTPRHKVTEMGQEVTMRCQPILGHNTVFWYRQTMMQGLELLAYFRNRAPLDDSGMPKDRFSAEMPDATLATLKIQPSEPRDSAVYFCASAPPGGVTYNEQFFGPGTRLTVL.

This clonotype was counted a single time. The chain uses TRBV11-3 and TRBJ2-2; D is uncertain. V was clipped by 0 bases and J by 1 base, with 6 bases between them. Germline V gene data show CDR1 as SGHNT and CDR2 as YENEEA. This CDR3 has 15 residues. CDR3 region: CASSLDRMNTGELFF. In DNA form, the CDR3 reads TGTGCCAGCAGCTTAGACAGGATGAACACCGGGGAGCTGTTTTTT.

The rearrangement links TRBV6-6 to TRBJ1-5; D gene unclear. CDR3 size: 14 residues. Trimming pared 5 bases from V and 5 bases from J, leaving 13 bases between. CDR1 MNHNY and CDR2 SVGAGI come from the germline V gene (reference sequence). CDR3 protein: CASSNSLTDQPQHF. CDR3 bases: TGTGCCAGCAGTAATAGTCTTACGGATCAGCCCCAGCATTTT.

This chain links TRBV20-1 with TRBJ1-6; the D is unclear. The CDR3 length is 15 residues. V was pared by 6 bases and J by 0 bases, with 12 bases between. Germline values: CDR1 DFQATT, CDR2 SNEGSKA (reference sequence). CDR3 sequence reads: CSAKRASSYNSPLHF. In nucleotides, the CDR3 is TGCAGTGCAAAGCGGGCAAGCTCCTATAATTCACCCCTCCACTTT.

In this sample, this clonotype turned up a few times. The chain is built from TRBV19 and TRBJ1-2, with D perhaps matching TRBD1 (6 bases). CDR1 LNHDA and CDR2 SQIVND come from the germline V gene (reference sequence). V was trimmed by 2 bases and J by 7 bases, leaving 14 bases between them. The CDR3 is 14 amino acids. The CDR3 reads CASSILGAARGYTF. Written as DNA, the CDR3 is TGTGCCAGTAGTATACTGGGGGCGGCTCGTGGCTACACCTTC.